The source of this T cell receptor beta chain is a study of CD8 T cells in Susac syndrome. Regarding the study as a whole: The study admitted that it had a relatively small number of individuals in its TCR sequencing and HLA analysis.

Comment on this clonotype: Its antigen is undetermined.

Germline V gene data show CDR1 as LNHDA and CDR2 as SQIVND (reference sequence). The V gene lost 2 bases and the J gene lost 0 bases, with 17 bases spanning the gap. The CDR3 has 17 amino acids. TCR beta sequences were obtained from blood CD8+ and CD4+ T cells. With random hexamers, roughly 0.45 to 1 ug RNA was reverse transcribed. Amplification of TCR beta CDR3 across 54 Vbeta and 13 Jbeta was performed with immunoSEQ multiplex PCR. TCRdb processed the immunoSEQ multiplex PCR reads anew with MiXCR; each CDR3 protein has one entry. The sample records approximately 200,000 distinct CDR3 sequences, 92% being singletons.

The specimen was CD8+ T cells from PBMCs. V gene TRBV19 combines with J gene TRBJ2-7; tentatively, D is TRBD1 (5 bases). This TCR derives from a human donor with multiple sclerosis. The CDR3 region is CASSISSRTDTSYEQYF. The CDR3 DNA reads as TGTGCCAGTAGTATATCAAGTAGGACGGACACCTCCTACGAGCAGTACTTC.